This T cell receptor beta chain was sequenced for a study of OX40 agonist ivuxolimab in advanced cancers. Study summary: Patients were given ivuxolimab, an antibody that agonizes OX40 (CD134). Study-level points and caveats: Researchers did not establish what antigens the expanded peripheral T cells target. Average numbers of expanded clones were greater in CD8+ T cells than in CD4+. Among patients with partial responses at 0.1-3.0 mg/kg, clonal expansion was among the lowest.

Sequencing was performed with immunoSEQ multiplex PCR; in TCRdb, only in-frame clones are kept and a portion is missing. This sample yields about 67,000 clones, of which 87% are seen a single time; about 4% belongs to the top ten. With regard to this clone: Its cognate antigen is unknown.

Sequences were derived from CD4+ or CD8+ T cells sorted from blood, sampled in a trial of the OX40 agonist ivuxolimab. The TCR comes from an adult with an advanced solid tumor such as melanoma, head and neck, liver or kidney cancer.

The CDR3 reads CASSLLAGTYRNEQFF. DNA for the CDR3: TGTGCCAGCAGCTTACTAGCGGGAACTTACAGGAATGAGCAGTTCTTC. This chain uses TRBV7-2 with TRBJ2-1; TRBD2 aligns across 9 bases. The CDR3 runs 16 residues. Germline-derived CDR1 and CDR2 are SGHTA and FQGNSA. Trimming at V came to 2 bases and at J to 7 bases, leaving 9 bases not matched to a gene.